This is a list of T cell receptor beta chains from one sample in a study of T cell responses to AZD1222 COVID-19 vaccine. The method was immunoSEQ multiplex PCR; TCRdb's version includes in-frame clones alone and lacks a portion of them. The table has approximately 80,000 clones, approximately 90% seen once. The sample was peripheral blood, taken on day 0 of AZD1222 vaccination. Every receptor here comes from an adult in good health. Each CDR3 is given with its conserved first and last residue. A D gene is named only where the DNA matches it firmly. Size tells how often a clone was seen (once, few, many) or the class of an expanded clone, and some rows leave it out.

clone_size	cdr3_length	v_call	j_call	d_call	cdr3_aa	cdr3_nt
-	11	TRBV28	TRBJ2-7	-	CASKRIYEQYF	TGTGCCAGCAAACGTATCTACGAGCAGTACTTC
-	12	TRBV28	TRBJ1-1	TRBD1	CAIQGMGTEAFF	TGTGCTATACAGGGGATGGGAACTGAAGCTTTCTTT
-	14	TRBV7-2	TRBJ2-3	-	CASSLIRAPDTQYF	TGTGCCAGCAGCTTGATCCGGGCCCCAGATACGCAGTATTTT
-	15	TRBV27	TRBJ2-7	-	CASSLSASATYEQYF	TGTGCCAGCAGTTTATCGGCTAGCGCAACCTACGAGCAGTACTTC
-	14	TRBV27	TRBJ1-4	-	CASSSGSSNEKLFF	TGTGCCAGCAGTTCTGGCAGCTCTAATGAAAAACTGTTTTTT
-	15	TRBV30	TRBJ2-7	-	CAWSVGPWVSYEQYF	TGTGCCTGGAGTGTCGGCCCGTGGGTAAGCTACGAGCAGTACTTC
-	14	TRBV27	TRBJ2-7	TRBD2	CASHRGGEAYEQYF	TGTGCCAGCCATCGGGGAGGGGAAGCCTACGAGCAGTACTTC
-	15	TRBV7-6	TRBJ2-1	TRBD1	CASSVPGTDYNEQFF	TGTGCCAGCAGCGTACCCGGGACAGATTACAATGAGCAGTTCTTC
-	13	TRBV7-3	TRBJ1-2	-	CASSSSSGDGYTF	TGTGCCAGCAGCTCTAGCTCTGGGGATGGCTACACCTTC
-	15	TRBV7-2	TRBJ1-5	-	CASSLVGAARKPQHF	TGTGCCAGCAGCTTAGTTGGGGCGGCAAGGAAGCCCCAGCATTTT
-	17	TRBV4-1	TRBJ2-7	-	CASSQEVVAGISYEQYF	TGCGCCAGCAGCCAAGAGGTTGTGGCAGGAATTTCCTACGAGCAGTACTTC
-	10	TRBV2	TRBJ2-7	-	CASSAYEQYF	TGTGCCAGCAGCGCGTACGAGCAGTACTTC
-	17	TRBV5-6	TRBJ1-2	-	CASSPPSGAAPDYGYTF	TGTGCCAGCAGCCCCCCTAGCGGGGCCGCTCCGGACTATGGCTACACCTTC
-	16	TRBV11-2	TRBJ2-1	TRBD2	CASSLDRSGGLNEQFF	TGTGCCAGCAGCTTAGATCGAAGCGGGGGTCTCAATGAGCAGTTCTTC
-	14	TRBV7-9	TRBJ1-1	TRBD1	CASSSRDRPPEAFF	TGTGCCAGCAGCTCCCGGGACAGGCCACCAGAAGCTTTCTTT
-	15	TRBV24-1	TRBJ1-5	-	CATSGTGSRDQPQHF	TGTGCCACCAGTGGTACAGGGTCTAGGGATCAGCCCCAGCATTTT
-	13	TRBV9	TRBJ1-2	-	CASSRETGYGYTF	TGTGCCAGCAGCCGAGAGACAGGCTATGGCTACACCTTC
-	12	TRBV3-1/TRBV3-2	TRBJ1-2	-	CASSQGGRGYTF	TGTGCCAGCAGCCAAGGGGGACGTGGCTACACCTTC
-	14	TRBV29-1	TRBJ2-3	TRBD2	CSGTTSGGRDTQYF	TGCAGCGGCACGACTAGCGGGGGACGAGATACGCAGTATTTT
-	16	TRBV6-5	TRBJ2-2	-	CASSYSIIGNTGELFF	TGTGCCAGCAGTTACTCGATTATTGGGAACACCGGGGAGCTGTTTTTT
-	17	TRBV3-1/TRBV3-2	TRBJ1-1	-	CASSRANSYYMNTEAFF	TGTGCCAGCAGCCGTGCAAACAGCTACTACATGAACACTGAAGCTTTCTTT
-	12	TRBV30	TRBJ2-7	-	CAWSVHGYEQYF	TGTGCCTGGAGTGTACACGGGTACGAGCAGTACTTC
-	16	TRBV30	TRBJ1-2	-	CAWSPSMGRSGYGYTF	TGTGCCTGGAGTCCTTCTATGGGAAGGAGTGGCTATGGCTACACCTTC
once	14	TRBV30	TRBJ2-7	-	CAWKEATGLYEQYF	TGTGCCTGGAAGGAGGCGACCGGACTCTACGAGCAGTACTTC
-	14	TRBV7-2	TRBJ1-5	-	CASSSPLNLSLQHF	TGTGCCAGCAGCTCCCCACTGAACCTATCCCTCCAGCATTTT
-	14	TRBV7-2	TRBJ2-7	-	CASSLGLPTYEQYF	TGTGCCAGCAGCTTAGGTCTTCCCACCTACGAGCAGTACTTC
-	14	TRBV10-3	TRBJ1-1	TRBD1	CAIQRQGQNTEAFF	TGTGCCATTCAAAGACAGGGCCAGAACACTGAAGCTTTCTTT
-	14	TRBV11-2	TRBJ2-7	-	CASSPWTDLYEQYF	TGTGCCAGCAGCCCCTGGACGGACCTTTACGAGCAGTACTTC
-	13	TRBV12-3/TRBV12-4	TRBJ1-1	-	CASTPWGGSEAFF	TGTGCCAGCACCCCCTGGGGAGGAAGCGAAGCTTTCTTT
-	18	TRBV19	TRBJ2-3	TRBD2	CASSIPLGTSRGADTQYF	TGTGCCAGTAGTATTCCCCTCGGGACTAGCAGGGGCGCGGATACGCAGTATTTT
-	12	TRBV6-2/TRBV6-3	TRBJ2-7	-	CASSRPAYEQYF	TGTGCCAGCAGCCGGCCGGCCTACGAGCAGTACTTC
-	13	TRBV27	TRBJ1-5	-	CASSWVGDQPQHF	TGTGCCAGCAGTTGGGTTGGAGATCAGCCCCAGCATTTT
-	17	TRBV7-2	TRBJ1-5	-	CASSPYGGLNSNQPQHF	TGTGCCAGCAGCCCCTATGGAGGATTAAATAGCAATCAGCCCCAGCATTTT
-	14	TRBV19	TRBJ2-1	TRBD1	CASTHRGSYNEQFF	TGTGCCAGTACCCACAGGGGGTCCTACAATGAGCAGTTCTTC
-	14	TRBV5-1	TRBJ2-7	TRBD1	CASSSGTGPLEQYF	TGCGCCAGCAGCTCCGGGACAGGTCCTCTTGAGCAGTACTTC
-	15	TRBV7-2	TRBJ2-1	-	CASSWDRGTYNEQFF	TGTGCCAGCAGCTGGGACCGCGGAACCTACAATGAGCAGTTCTTC
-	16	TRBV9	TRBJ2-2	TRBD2	CASSVRGDSNTGELFF	TGTGCCAGCAGCGTACGGGGGGACTCAAACACCGGGGAGCTGTTTTTT
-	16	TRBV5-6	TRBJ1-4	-	CASSLHMVATNEKLFF	TGTGCCAGCAGCTTGCACATGGTGGCAACTAATGAAAAACTGTTTTTT
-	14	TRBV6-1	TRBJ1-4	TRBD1	CASSEGQGAEKLFF	TGTGCCAGCAGTGAAGGACAGGGGGCTGAAAAACTGTTTTTT
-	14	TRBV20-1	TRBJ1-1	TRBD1	CSASTRQGWSEAFF	TGCAGTGCTAGTACCCGACAGGGGTGGTCTGAAGCTTTCTTT
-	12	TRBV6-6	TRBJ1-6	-	CASSLGGEPLHF	TGTGCCAGCAGCCTAGGAGGGGAACCCCTCCACTTT
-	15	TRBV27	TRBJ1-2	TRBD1	CASSPGQGIPYGYTF	TGTGCCAGCAGTCCGGGACAGGGGATCCCTTATGGCTACACCTTC
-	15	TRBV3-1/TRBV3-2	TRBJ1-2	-	CASSQDGGDTYGYTF	TGTGCCAGCAGCCAAGACGGCGGGGATACCTATGGCTACACCTTC
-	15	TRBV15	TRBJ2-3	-	CATSRAAVAGDTQYF	TGTGCCACCAGCAGAGCCGCGGTGGCTGGAGATACGCAGTATTTT
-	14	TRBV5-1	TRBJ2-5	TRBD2	CASSSTSGQETQYF	TGCGCCAGCAGCTCGACTAGCGGCCAAGAGACCCAGTACTTC